This passage covers 16 T cell receptor beta chains from one sample sequenced in a study of T cells in Graves' hyperthyroidism and ophthalmopathy. Amplified TCR beta CDR3 regions derived from RNA transcripts. HTBI primers were employed in a first-round RT-PCR of the TCR CDR3. TCRdb processed the multiplex PCR reads anew with MiXCR; each CDR3 protein has one entry. Of around 500,000 distinct CDR3 sequences in the sample, about 14% were seen once. Source material: blood. These receptors were collected from a woman between 40 and 55 years old with Graves' hyperthyroidism.

The chain uses TRBV6-1 and TRBJ2-2, with unresolved D. V lost 7 bases and J lost 3, with 12 bases in between. The CDR3 contains 14 residues. CDR1 is MNHNS and CDR2 is SASEGT in the germline V gene. The CDR3 DNA reads as TGTGCCAGCAACCGGAATTCGGACACCGGGGAGCTGTTTTTT. Its translation is CASNRNSDTGELFF.

This clonotype has a handful of counts. The chain combines TRBV19 with TRBJ1-1, with D perhaps TRBD1 (6 bases). V gave up 8 bases and J gave up 6 bases, with 16 bases separating them. The CDR3 runs 13 residues. Germline-derived CDR1 and CDR2 are LNHDA and SQIVND (reference sequence). The CDR3 sequence: CASSRNGGPEAFF. In DNA, the CDR3 is TGTGCCAGTTCTCGTAATGGGGGCCCTGAAGCTTTCTTT.

This clonotype appeared many times. The J gene is TRBJ1-5, the V gene TRBV27; D gene unclear. The V gene's germline CDR1 is MNHEY and CDR2 SMNVEV (reference sequence). This CDR3 is 16 amino acids long. V was shortened by 6 bases and J by 0 bases, with 15 bases between the two germline ends. The CDR3 here is CASSSLGEYSNQPQHF. CDR3 bases: TGTGCCAGCAGCTCGCTCGGGGAGTATAGCAATCAGCCCCAGCATTTT.

This chain's CDR3 is CSAGYSGGPEQYF. In DNA, the CDR3 is TGCAGCGCTGGATATAGCGGAGGCCCCGAGCAGTACTTC. The chain recombines TRBV29-1 with TRBJ2-7; the D gene is possibly TRBD2 (6 bases). This CDR3 spans 13 amino acids. The ends were cut back, 7 bases at V and 6 bases at J, with 19 bases in the middle. The V gene's germline CDR1 is SQVTM and CDR2 ANQGSEA.

This clonotype was seen many times. The chain combines TRBV5-1 with TRBJ2-7; no definite D call. Germline assignment: CDR1 SGHRS and CDR2 YFSETQ. This CDR3 comprises 12 residues. Trimming stripped 4 bases from V and 4 bases from J, with 9 bases between. The DNA for the CDR3 is TGCGCCAGCAGCGTTGGAGAATACGAGCAGTACTTC. Translation gives CASSVGEYEQYF.

This clonotype was seen many times. V gene TRBV2 combines with J gene TRBJ2-2, with D tentatively TRBD2 (6 bases). Germline V gene lookup returns CDR1 SNHLY and CDR2 FYNNEI. Trimming took off 10 bases at V and 0 bases at J, with 15 bases between the two ends. The CDR3 length is 15 residues. The CDR3 nucleotides are TGTGCCAACCGCCTGACGGGAGCGAACACCGGGGAGCTGTTTTTT. Translating it yields CANRLTGANTGELFF.

The chain is built from TRBV7-3 and TRBJ1-2, with TRBD1 matching 8 bases. The CDR3 sequence is 15 residues long. The germline V gene has CDR1 SGHTA and CDR2 FQGTGA. Trimming took 0 bases from V and 8 from J; bases not matched to a gene: 8. For the CDR3, the DNA is TGTGCCAGCAGCTTAACTAGTACCGGGACAGGCGGCTACACCTTC. Amino acid sequence: CASSLTSTGTGGYTF.

Worth noting for this clonotype: Relative to the germline gene, one junction end is altered; a read error may explain this. The chain employs TRBV11-3 and TRBJ2-2, with D unclear. From germline, CDR1 is SGHNT and CDR2 YENEEA. CDR3 length: 14 residues. The CDR3 spells CASSPIKNAGELFF. The CDR3 bases are TGTGCCAGCAGCCCTATCAAGAACGCCGGGGAGCTGTTTTTT. The whole variable domain, remainder taken from reference TRBV11-3 and TRBJ2-2, is EAGVVQSPRYKIIEKKQPVAFWCNPISGHNTLYWYLQNLGQGPELLIRYENEEAVDDSQLPKDRFSAERLKGVDSTLKIQPAELGDSAVYLCASSPIKNAGELFFGEGSRLTVL.

In this sample, this clonotype turned up many times. V and J are TRBV6-1 and TRBJ2-7; 12 bases match TRBD2. The germline gives CDR1 MNHNS, CDR2 SASEGT. V lost 5 bases to trimming and J lost 4 bases; unmatched junction nucleotides: 9. The CDR3 sequence is 16 residues long. CDR3 nucleotide sequence: TGTGCCAGCAGTCGAACCTGGACTAGCGGGGTTTACGAGCAGTACTTC. Its translation: CASSRTWTSGVYEQYF.

This clonotype was detected ten times or more. This chain uses TRBV30 with TRBJ2-1, with 7 bases identical to TRBD2. The J segment lost 1 base and the V segment lost 3 bases, leaving 3 bases of the junction unmatched. The CDR3 loop spans 14 amino acids. CDR1 and CDR2 (germline): GTSNPN, SVGIG (reference sequence). This CDR3 is CAWRPAGSYNEQFF. For the CDR3, the DNA is TGTGCCTGGAGGCCAGCGGGGTCCTACAATGAGCAGTTCTTC.

This clonotype has at least ten counts. This chain joins TRBV4-2 and TRBJ2-7; D unresolved. V lost 1 base and J lost 3, with 7 bases in between. CDR3 size: 13 residues. Germline V CDR1 and CDR2: LGHNA, YNFKEQ. The CDR3 DNA follows: TGTGCCAGCAGCCAAGCGGTGGGCTACGAGCAGTACTTC. Encoded protein: CASSQAVGYEQYF.

Note on this clonotype: Given a much more abundant clone one base away, this may be a read error. The chain recombines TRBV2 with TRBJ2-2, with D perhaps TRBD1 (5 bases). The CDR3 has 15 amino acids. Germline V gene sequence: CDR1 SNHLY, CDR2 FYNNEI. The V and J ends lost 9 bases and 3 bases respectively, with 17 bases between them. Written as DNA, the CDR3 is TGTGCCAGTAAAACCGGACACCTTGACACCGGGGAGCTGTTTTTT. Amino acids: CASKTGHLDTGELFF.

This clonotype showed up many times. This chain connects TRBV7-9 to TRBJ2-1; D might be TRBD2 (7 bases). CDR3 length: 16 residues. V lost 1 base and J 2 bases, leaving 12 bases between the germline ends. From germline, CDR1 is SEHNR and CDR2 FQNEAQ (reference sequence). CDR3 coding DNA: TGTGCCAGCAGCTTAGAAGCCGGGGGGCCCTACAATGAGCAGTTCTTC. Residues: CASSLEAGGPYNEQFF.

The chain has TRBV9 and TRBJ1-2; D may be TRBD1 (5 bases). There are 14 residues in the CDR3. Trimming removed 6 bases at V and 4 bases at J, with 16 bases between. Per the germline V gene, CDR1 is SGDLS and CDR2 is YYNGEE. The CDR3 sequence: CASNPLGAAYGYTF. In DNA form, the CDR3 reads TGTGCCAGCAACCCTCTAGGGGCCGCCTATGGCTACACCTTC.

This clonotype has more than one count but fewer than ten. The chain is built from TRBV29-1 and TRBJ2-7; TRBD2 aligns across 8 bases. Germline V lookup: CDR1 SQVTM, CDR2 ANQGSEA. This CDR3 region has 14 residues. The ends lost 1 base at V and 2 bases at J; junction bases unmatched: 4. The CDR3 loop reads CSVEVASGPYEQYF. The DNA of the CDR3 is TGCAGCGTTGAAGTCGCTAGCGGGCCCTACGAGCAGTACTTC.

About this clonotype itself: This clone may be a read error of a much larger clone one base away. The genes are TRBV5-1 and TRBJ2-5; 8 bases line up with TRBD1. Germline trimming cut 4 bases from V and 9 bases from J; bases unmatched to any gene: 20. Looked up from germline, CDR1 is SGHRS and CDR2 is YFSETQ. This CDR3 has 17 residues. The CDR3 DNA sequence: TGCGCCAGCAGCGCAATGCGCTCAACAGGGGGAGAGGAGGCCCAGTACTTC. Its translation is CASSAMRSTGGEEAQYF.